This T cell receptor (beta chain) emerged from a study of blood T cell repertoires in COVID-19 (dated by TCRdb to about 2020). Looking at the study overall: The collaborator samples originated in the United States, Italy and Spain and spanned the acute and convalescent phases of COVID-19. The samples were drawn from two sources: the first 160 participants of the ongoing ImmuneRACE study, and 1,254 subjects contributed by 6 global collaborators. Deeply sampled blood TCRbeta repertoires from subjects exposed to, actively infected with, or recovered from COVID-19 were included in the dataset. The prospective study material was composed of cDNA or gDNA derived from T cells, B-cell-depleted T cells, or PBMCs. Where available, HLA class I and class II types were taken from metadata supplied by the sample provider and were not determined by assay-based typing. A freely available public database, intended as a resource for researchers studying the immune response to SARS-CoV-2, is where the repertoires were released. Nearly every sample came with metadata listing a de-identified subject ID, COVID-19 status, age in years and sex. Overall results and qualifications from the work: The quantity of clinical and demographic metadata differed by source and by participant and was supplied without curation.

TCRbeta CDR3 regions were amplified from genomic DNA using the immunoSEQ Assay, a bias-controlled multiplex PCR. The authors' pipeline ran thus. The number of nucleated cells in each sample was estimated from the amplification of reference gene primers within the assay. To quantify the absolute abundance of each unique TCRbeta CDR3 rearrangement, sequence reads were collapsed and filtered. Productive Simpson clonality was computed per sample as the square root of Simpson's diversity index over productive rearrangements. The table was pulled from immuneACCESS by TCRdb, which kept in-frame rearrangements only. Such tables lose some clones; where checked, under half of the loss comes from unresolved V genes, and the rest has no known cause. Clonal size and the V and J genes are those of that table, whereas D and trimming came from the DNA. Across this sample there are under 300,000 clones, with more than 75% seen only once. More than 6.5% of the sample is taken by the ten largest.

This clone was seen only once. The antigen this receptor binds is unknown. The sample holds no much larger clone one base away, and base qualities are not on file. CDR1 MNHNY and CDR2 SVGAGI were looked up in the germline V gene (reference sequence). Deletion took 5 bases off V and 4 bases off J, with a span of 18 bases between the germline ends. The CDR3, cysteine through phenylalanine, is 16 amino acids long. CDR3 DNA is the only sequence kept; it has 48 bases, read in frame from the first base. Each collaborating institution followed its own protocols to collect whole blood in K2EDTA tubes. For TCRbeta analysis, collaborators shipped samples in one of three forms: frozen whole blood, isolated PBMCs, or DNA extracted from either of those sample types.

Material for sequencing was peripheral blood. The chain was built from TRBV6-6 and TRBJ1-3; TRBD1 is perhaps the D gene, given 6 matching bases. The origin of this receptor is a woman aged 70 to 79 with active or convalescent COVID-19. CDR3 protein: CASSQKQGGMGNTIYF. The DNA sequence follows: TGTGCCAGCAGTCAAAAACAGGGAGGGATGGGAAACACCATATATTTT.